Listed here are 2 T cell receptor beta chains from one sample, sequenced in a study of shared clonotypes between healthy human individuals. The table came from immunoSEQ multiplex PCR; TCRdb's copy has only in-frame clones and leaves some out. The table lists some 660,000 clones, roughly 73% of them singletons. The sample comprised memory CD4+ T cells sorted from blood. As to subset: CD45RA-negative fraction. Source of these receptors: a woman in her twenties or thirties in good health.

The chain employs TRBV11-2 and TRBJ2-2; possible D gene TRBD1, 5 bases. Trimming took 4 bases from V and 4 from J, leaving 16 bases between them. CDR1 and CDR2 from the germline V gene are SGHAT and FQNNGV. The CDR3 extends over 16 amino acids. CDR3 protein: CASSSRAGIGTGELFF. The CDR3 region has the DNA TGTGCCAGCAGCTCCCGGGCAGGGATTGGCACCGGGGAGCTGTTTTTT.

The V gene is TRBV9, the J gene TRBJ1-5; D unresolved. CDR3 length equals 15 residues. V was cut by 0 bases and J by 2 bases, with 9 bases left in between. Looked up from germline, CDR1 is SGDLS and CDR2 is YYNGEE. The DNA for the CDR3 is TGTGCCAGCAGCGTAGGGTACTCCGGCAATCAGCCCCAGCATTTT. It encodes CASSVGYSGNQPQHF. The variable domain in full, completed from reference TRBV9 and TRBJ1-5, reads DSGVTQTPKHLITATGQRVTLRCSPRSGDLSVYWYQQSLDQGLQFLIQYYNGEERAKGNILERFSAQQFPDLHSELNLSSLELGDSALYFCASSVGYSGNQPQHFGDGTRLSIL.